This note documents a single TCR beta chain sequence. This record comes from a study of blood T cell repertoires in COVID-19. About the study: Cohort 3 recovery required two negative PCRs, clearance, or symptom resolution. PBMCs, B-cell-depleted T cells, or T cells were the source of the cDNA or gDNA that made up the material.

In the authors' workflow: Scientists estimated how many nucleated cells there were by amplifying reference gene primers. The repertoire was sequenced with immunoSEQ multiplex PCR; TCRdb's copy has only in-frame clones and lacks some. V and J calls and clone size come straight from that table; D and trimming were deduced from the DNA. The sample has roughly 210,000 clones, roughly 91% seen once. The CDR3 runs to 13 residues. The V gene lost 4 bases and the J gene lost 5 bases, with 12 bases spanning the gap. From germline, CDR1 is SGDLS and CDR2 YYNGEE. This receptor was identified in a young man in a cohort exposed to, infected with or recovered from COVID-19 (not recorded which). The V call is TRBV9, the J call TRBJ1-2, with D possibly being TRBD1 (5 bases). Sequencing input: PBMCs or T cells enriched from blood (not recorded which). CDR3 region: CASSTLGGYGYTF. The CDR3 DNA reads TGTGCCAGCAGCACCCTCGGGGGGTATGGCTACACCTTC.